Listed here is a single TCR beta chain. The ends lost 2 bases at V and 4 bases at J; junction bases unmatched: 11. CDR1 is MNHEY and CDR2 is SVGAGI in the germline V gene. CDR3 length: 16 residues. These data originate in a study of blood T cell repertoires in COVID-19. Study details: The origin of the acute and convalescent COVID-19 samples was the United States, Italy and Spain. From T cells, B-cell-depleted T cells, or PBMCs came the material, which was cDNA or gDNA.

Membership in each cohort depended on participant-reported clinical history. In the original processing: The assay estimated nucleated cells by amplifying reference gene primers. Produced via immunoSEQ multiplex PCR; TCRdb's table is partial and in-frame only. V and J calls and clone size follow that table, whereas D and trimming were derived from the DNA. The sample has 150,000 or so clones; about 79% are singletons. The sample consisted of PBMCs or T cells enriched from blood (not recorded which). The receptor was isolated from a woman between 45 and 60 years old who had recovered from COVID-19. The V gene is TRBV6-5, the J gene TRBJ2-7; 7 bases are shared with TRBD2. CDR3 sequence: CASSYDGTNPPYEQYF. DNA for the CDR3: TGTGCCAGCAGTTACGATGGGACTAATCCCCCATACGAGCAGTACTTC.